This T cell receptor beta chain was profiled in a study of blood T cells in healthy people across ages. The CDR3 totals 14 residues. V lost 10 bases and J 7 bases, leaving 22 bases between the germline ends. CDR1 and CDR2 from the germline V gene are KGHDR and SFDVKD. PCR was performed a second time for about 6 to 12 cycles using a sample-barcoded 5' primer and a J-beta primer mix. TCRdb called the 5' RACE reads again in MiXCR, with one record for every CDR3 protein. This sample has approximately 600,000 distinct CDR3 sequences, with roughly 58% found just once. Study results and caveats: Diversity estimated from one million T cells was considered an underestimate.

The authors isolated at least 6.5 million PBMCs per sample. Details on this clonotype: Its specificity is unknown.

Sequencing was performed on blood. The receptor comes from a man aged 55 to 69 in good health. V gene TRBV24-1 combines with J gene TRBJ2-7; D may match TRBD1 or TRBD2 (5 bases each). CDR3 sequence: CATAQGEGNNEQYF. The DNA of the CDR3 is TGTGCCACGGCCCAGGGAGAGGGGAACAATGAGCAGTACTTC.